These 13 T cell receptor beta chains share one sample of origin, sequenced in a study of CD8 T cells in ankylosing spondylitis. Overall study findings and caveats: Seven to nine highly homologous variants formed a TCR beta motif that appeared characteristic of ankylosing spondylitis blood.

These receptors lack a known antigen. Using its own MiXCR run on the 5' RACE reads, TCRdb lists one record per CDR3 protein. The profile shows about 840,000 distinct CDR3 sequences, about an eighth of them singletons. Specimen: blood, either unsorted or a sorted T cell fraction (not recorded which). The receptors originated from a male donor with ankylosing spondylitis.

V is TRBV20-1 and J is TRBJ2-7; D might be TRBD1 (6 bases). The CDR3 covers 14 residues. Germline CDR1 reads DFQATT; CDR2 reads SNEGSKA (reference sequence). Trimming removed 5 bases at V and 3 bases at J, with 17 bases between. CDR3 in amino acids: CSAHKGDRGYEQYF. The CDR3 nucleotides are TGCAGTGCTCACAAGGGGGACCGTGGCTACGAGCAGTACTTC.

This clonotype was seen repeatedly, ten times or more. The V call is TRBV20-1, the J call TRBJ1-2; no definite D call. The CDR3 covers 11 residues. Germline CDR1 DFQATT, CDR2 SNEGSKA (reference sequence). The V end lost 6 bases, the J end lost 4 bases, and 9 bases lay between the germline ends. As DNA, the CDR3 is TGCAGTGCCTACAGTTCCTATGGCTACACCTTC. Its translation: CSAYSSYGYTF.

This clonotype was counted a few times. The CDR3 loop reads CSASRVTYNSPLHF. The CDR3 DNA reads as TGCAGTGCCAGCAGGGTGACCTATAATTCACCCCTCCACTTT. The chain has TRBV20-1 and TRBJ1-6; D might be TRBD1 (5 bases). V was clipped by 6 bases and J by 2 bases, with 11 bases between them. The CDR3 loop spans 14 amino acids. Germline-derived CDR1 and CDR2 are DFQATT and SNEGSKA (reference sequence).

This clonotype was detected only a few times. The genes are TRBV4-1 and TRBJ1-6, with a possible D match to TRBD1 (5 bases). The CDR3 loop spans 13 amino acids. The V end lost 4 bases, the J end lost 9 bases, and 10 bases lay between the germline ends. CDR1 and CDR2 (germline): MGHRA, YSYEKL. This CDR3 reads CASSRGSGSPLHF. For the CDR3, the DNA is TGCGCCAGCAGCCGGGGGTCGGGTTCACCCCTCCACTTT.

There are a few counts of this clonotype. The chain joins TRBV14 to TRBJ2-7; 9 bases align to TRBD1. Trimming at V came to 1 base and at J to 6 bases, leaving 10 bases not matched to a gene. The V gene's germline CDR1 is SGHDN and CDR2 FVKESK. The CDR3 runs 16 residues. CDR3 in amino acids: CASSQAQQGARSEQYF. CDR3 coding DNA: TGTGCCAGCAGCCAAGCCCAACAGGGGGCGCGGAGCGAGCAGTACTTC.

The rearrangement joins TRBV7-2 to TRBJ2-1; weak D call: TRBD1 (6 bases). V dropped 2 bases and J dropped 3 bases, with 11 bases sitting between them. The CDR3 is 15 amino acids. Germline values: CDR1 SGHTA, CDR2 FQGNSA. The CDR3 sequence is CASSLRDTFYNEQFF. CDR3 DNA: TGTGCCAGCAGCTTAAGGGACACCTTCTACAATGAGCAGTTCTTC.

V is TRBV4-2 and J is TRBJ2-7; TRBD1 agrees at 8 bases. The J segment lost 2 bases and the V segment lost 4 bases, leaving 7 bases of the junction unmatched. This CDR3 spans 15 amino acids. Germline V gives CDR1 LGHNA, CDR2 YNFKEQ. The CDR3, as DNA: TGTGCCAGCAGCCGAGGACAGGGTTTAGCCTACGAGCAGTACTTC. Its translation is CASSRGQGLAYEQYF.

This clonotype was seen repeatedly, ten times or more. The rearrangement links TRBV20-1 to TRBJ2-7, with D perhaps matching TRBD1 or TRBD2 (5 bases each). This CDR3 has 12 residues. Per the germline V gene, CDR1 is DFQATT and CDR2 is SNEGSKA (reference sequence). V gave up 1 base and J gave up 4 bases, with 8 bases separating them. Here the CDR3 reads CSARVRGYEQYF. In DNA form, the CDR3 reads TGCAGTGCTAGAGTGAGGGGATACGAGCAGTACTTC.

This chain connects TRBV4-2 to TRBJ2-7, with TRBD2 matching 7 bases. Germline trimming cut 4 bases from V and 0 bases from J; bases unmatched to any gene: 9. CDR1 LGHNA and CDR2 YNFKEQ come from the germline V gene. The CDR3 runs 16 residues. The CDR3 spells CASSPRMRGSSYEQYF. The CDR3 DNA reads TGTGCCAGCAGCCCAAGGATGCGGGGGAGCTCCTACGAGCAGTACTTC.

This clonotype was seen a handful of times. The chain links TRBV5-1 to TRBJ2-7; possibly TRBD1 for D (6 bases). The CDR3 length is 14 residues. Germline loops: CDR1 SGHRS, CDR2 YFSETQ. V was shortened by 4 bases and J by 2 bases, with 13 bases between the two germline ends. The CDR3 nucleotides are TGCGCCAGCAGCACCTGGACAGATCCCTACGAGCAGTACTTC. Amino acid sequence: CASSTWTDPYEQYF.

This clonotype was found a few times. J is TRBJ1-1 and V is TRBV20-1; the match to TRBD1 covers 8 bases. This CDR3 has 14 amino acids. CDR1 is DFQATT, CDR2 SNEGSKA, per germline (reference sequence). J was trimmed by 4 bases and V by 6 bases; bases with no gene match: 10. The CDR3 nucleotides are TGCAGTGCCGGAGGACAGGGAAACCCCACTGAAGCTTTCTTT. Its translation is CSAGGQGNPTEAFF.

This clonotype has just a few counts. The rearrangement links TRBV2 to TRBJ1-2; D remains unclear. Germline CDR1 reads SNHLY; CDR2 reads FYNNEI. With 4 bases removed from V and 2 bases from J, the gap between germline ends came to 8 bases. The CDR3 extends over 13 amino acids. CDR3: CASSVKGNYGYTF. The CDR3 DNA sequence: TGTGCCAGCAGTGTCAAGGGAAACTATGGCTACACCTTC.

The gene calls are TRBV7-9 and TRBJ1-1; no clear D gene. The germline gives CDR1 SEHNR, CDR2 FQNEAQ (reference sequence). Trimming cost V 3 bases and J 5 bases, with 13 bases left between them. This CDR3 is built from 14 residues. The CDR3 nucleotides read TGTGCCAGCAGCTTTCCGGGGTCGAGAACTGAAGCTTTCTTT. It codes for CASSFPGSRTEAFF.